Listed here are 17 T cell receptor beta chains from one sample, sequenced in a study of response to subunit inactivated influenza vaccine. MiXCR, run by TCRdb on the RT-PCR reads, gives a single entry per CDR3 protein. Of hundreds of thousands of distinct CDR3 sequences listed, less than 10% are singletons. Source: PBMCs from blood, taken around 2 years after vaccination. These receptors came from a man between 50 and 69 years old who received an inactivated influenza vaccine.

This clonotype was recorded a few times. The V and J genes are TRBV29-1 and TRBJ1-3; weak D call: TRBD1 (5 bases). Germline V gives CDR1 SQVTM, CDR2 ANQGSEA. V gave up 6 bases and J gave up 0 bases, with 21 bases separating them. CDR3 length equals 17 residues. CDR3 nucleotides: TGCAGCGTGGGAGGACTAGAGAGGGACCGCTCTGGAAACACCATATATTTT. Translating gives CSVGGLERDRSGNTIYF.

This rearrangement joins TRBV5-1 to TRBJ2-3; 8 bases are shared with TRBD1. V lost 3 bases and J lost 1; bases outside the gene matches: 7. The CDR3 consists of 16 residues. The V gene's germline CDR1 is SGHRS and CDR2 YFSETQ. CDR3: CASSYGQGAGTDTQYF. The CDR3 coding sequence is TGCGCCAGCAGCTACGGACAGGGAGCCGGCACAGATACGCAGTATTTT.

At least ten counts were recorded for this clonotype. V and J are TRBV20-1 and TRBJ2-1; 9 nucleotides align to TRBD2. Germline values: CDR1 DFQATT, CDR2 SNEGSKA (reference sequence). The CDR3 runs to 15 residues. After removal of 3 bases from V and 3 bases from J, the junction contained 6 bases not matched to a gene. Here the CDR3 DNA reads TGCAGTGCTAGCGGAGTAGCGGGAGTCTACAATGAGCAGTTCTTC. Translating gives CSASGVAGVYNEQFF.

This clonotype was counted between two and nine times. The gene calls are TRBV25-1 and TRBJ1-5, with D maybe TRBD1 (5 bases). V was clipped by 4 bases and J by 7 bases, with 14 bases between them. The CDR3 spans 14 residues. Germline CDR1 reads MGHDK; CDR2 reads SYGVNS. The DNA for the CDR3 is TGTGCCAGCAGTGGATCGGGGCTTCCGCAGCCCCAGCATTTT. Its protein product is CASSGSGLPQPQHF.

This clonotype was counted a few times. This chain links TRBV6-5 with TRBJ2-7; D is uncertain. V lost 2 bases, J lost 2 bases, and 10 bases lay in between. CDR1 is MNHEY and CDR2 is SVGAGI in the germline V gene. CDR3 size: 14 residues. This CDR3 reads CASSYRVSAYEQYF. DNA of the CDR3: TGTGCCAGCAGTTACCGGGTCTCCGCCTACGAGCAGTACTTC.

This clonotype was counted between two and nine times. This chain uses TRBV12-3 or TRBV12-4 with TRBJ2-5; 12 nucleotides match TRBD1. Losses at the gene ends were 5 bases for V and 4 bases for J; bases not matched to a gene: 5. The CDR3 spans 15 residues. Here the CDR3 reads CASSEAGQGAETQYF. CDR3 nucleotide sequence: TGTGCCAGCAGTGAAGCGGGACAGGGGGCAGAGACCCAGTACTTC.

The chain couples TRBV14 to TRBJ2-5; no clear D. CDR3 length: 13 residues. Germline CDR1 SGHDN, CDR2 FVKESK. Between the trimmed V and J ends, which lost 2 bases and 1 base, there was a span of 5 bases. CDR3 bases: TGTGCCAGCAGCCAACACCTCCAAGAGACCCAGTACTTC. This encodes CASSQHLQETQYF. Full variable domain (remainder filled in from reference TRBV14 and TRBJ2-5): EAGVTQFPSHSVIEKGQTVTLRCDPISGHDNLYWYRRVMGKEIKFLLHFVKESKQDESGMPNNRFLAERTGGTYSTLKVQPAELEDSGVYFCASSQHLQETQYFGPGTRLLVL.

V and J are TRBV5-1 and TRBJ1-1; D unclear. Germline lookup yields CDR1 SGHRS and CDR2 YFSETQ. Between the trimmed V and J ends, which lost 5 bases and 7 bases, there was a span of 15 bases. This CDR3 spans 13 amino acids. This chain's CDR3 is CASSETSFGEAFF. The CDR3 DNA reads TGCGCCAGCAGTGAGACATCATTTGGTGAAGCTTTCTTT.

This clonotype has ten or more counts. This chain joins TRBV5-6 and TRBJ2-4; D is ambiguous. Trimming took off 2 bases at V and 6 bases at J, with 6 bases between the two ends. The CDR3 sequence is 12 residues long. Germline assignment: CDR1 SGHDT and CDR2 YYEEEE. The CDR3 loop reads CASSFATNIQYF. CDR3 sequence (DNA): TGTGCCAGCAGCTTCGCAACAAACATTCAGTACTTC.

The rearrangement joins TRBV6-1 to TRBJ1-5, with D tentatively TRBD1 (5 bases). V lost 1 base to trimming and J lost 3 bases, with 10 bases between them. CDR3 size: 15 residues. Germline V gives CDR1 MNHNS, CDR2 SASEGT. As DNA, the CDR3 is TGTGCCAGCAGTGAAGGCGCAGGGTACAATCAGCCCCAGCATTTT. Amino acid sequence: CASSEGAGYNQPQHF.

This sequence joins TRBV6-2 or TRBV6-3 and TRBJ2-5; the D call may be TRBD1 or TRBD2 (6 bases each). V was pared by 5 bases and J by 9 bases, with 22 bases between. Germline lookup yields CDR1 MNHEY and CDR2 SVGEGT. The length of the CDR3 is 15 residues. The CDR3 DNA reads as TGTGCCAGCAGTCGGACAGCTCGTCGGGGGAAGGCCCAGTACTTC. Its translation: CASSRTARRGKAQYF.

In this sample, this clonotype turned up a few times. The chain is built from TRBV4-2 and TRBJ2-3, with 14 bases lining up with TRBD2. The length of the CDR3 is 23 residues. From germline, CDR1 is LGHNA and CDR2 YNFKEQ. V shed 4 bases and J 0 bases; nucleotides not matched to a gene: 21. CDR3 bases: TGTGCCAGCAGCCCCACAGGGCGGCGGACTAGCGGGAGGCCGCGCCTTAGCACAGATACGCAGTATTTT. Translated: CASSPTGRRTSGRPRLSTDTQYF.

This clonotype was detected a few times. The chain recombines TRBV27 with TRBJ2-7; the D gene is possibly TRBD2 (6 bases). Germline assignment: CDR1 MNHEY and CDR2 SMNVEV (reference sequence). This CDR3 is built from 14 residues. V was cut by 3 bases and J by 2 bases, with 11 bases left in between. Here the CDR3 DNA reads TGTGCCAGCAGTTTCGGGCCGGGGGCCTACGAGCAGTACTTC. Translating gives CASSFGPGAYEQYF.

The chain carries TRBV12-3 or TRBV12-4 and TRBJ1-2; 7 bases match TRBD1. With 7 bases clipped from V and 0 bases from J, the junction kept 8 bases outside the gene matches. This CDR3 region has 15 residues. As DNA, the CDR3 is TGTGCCAGCACCCCGCGGACAGGATCTAACTATGGCTACACCTTC. It translates to CASTPRTGSNYGYTF.

This clonotype was seen more than once but under ten times. V is TRBV12-3 or TRBV12-4 and J is TRBJ1-1, with 7 bases lining up with TRBD1. J gave up 5 bases and V 7 bases, and 16 bases lay outside the gene matches. This CDR3 is built from 16 residues. DNA of the CDR3: TGTGCCAGCACTTCCTCAGGGGGGGGGCTTGGGACTGAAGCTTTCTTT. Encoded protein: CASTSSGGGLGTEAFF.

In its sample, this clonotype was seen a few times. V is TRBV12-3 or TRBV12-4 and J is TRBJ2-1, with D tentatively TRBD1 or TRBD2 (5 bases each). V was shortened by 2 bases and J by 7 bases, with 18 bases between the two germline ends. CDR3 length: 16 amino acids. The CDR3 loop reads CASSLYGAREKNEQFF. The CDR3 bases are TGTGCCAGCAGTTTATACGGGGCCAGGGAGAAGAATGAGCAGTTCTTC.

The chain recombines TRBV4-2 with TRBJ2-1; TRBD1 matches at 7 bases. Per germline, CDR1 LGHNA and CDR2 YNFKEQ. The CDR3 sequence is 14 residues long. The V gene end was trimmed by 2 bases and the J gene end by 8 bases; junction bases not matched to a gene: 6. CDR3 sequence reads: CASSQHDRVDEQFF. The CDR3, as DNA: TGTGCCAGCAGCCAACATGACAGGGTCGATGAGCAGTTCTTC.